This T cell receptor (beta chain) was observed in a study of T-cell reconstitution after alpha-beta-depleted transplantation in children. General study findings and limits: Surviving thymic progenitors and recipient T cells were the source of high TCRbeta diversity at day 60 in some patients. The main origin of T-cell counts and diversity one year after transplant was newly produced T cells.

This clonotype has a handful of counts. Its antigen is not identified. V lost 4 bases to trimming and J lost 4 bases; unmatched junction nucleotides: 8. Germline CDR1 reads MNHEY; CDR2 reads SVGAGI. The CDR3 runs 16 residues. During its preparation, the TCRbeta library received unique molecular identifiers. MiXCR was run by TCRdb on the PCR reads, yielding one entry per CDR3 protein. The sample holds fewer than 700,000 distinct CDR3 sequences, around 23% seen once. The source is a boy in the first two years of life who had a stem cell transplant for acute myeloid leukemia, so the T cells may come from the graft donor. V gene TRBV6-5 combines with J gene TRBJ2-1; TRBD2 matches at 9 bases. The specimen was PBMCs, mostly from graft donor cells, collected 360 days after TCRalphabeta/CD19-depleted stem cell transplant. The CDR3 DNA follows: TGTGCCAGCAGTTCCCTGAAGCGGGGGGTTTACAATGAGCAGTTCTTC. It is translated as CASSSLKRGVYNEQFF.